A selection of T cell receptor beta chains follows, all from one sample in a study of cytomegalovirus exposure and HLA in healthy donors. Only in-frame clones appear in the TCRdb table, and some are missing; sequencing was by immunoSEQ multiplex PCR. The sample consists of around 98,000 clones, more than 75% of them appearing once. Sequencing was done on a sample of PBMCs. These TCRs come from a man aged 18 to 29 in good health and CMV-seropositive. CDR3s include the opening cysteine and the closing phenylalanine or tryptophan. D genes are given only for firm matches. A row's size may be missing; if present it is once, few, many or a size class.

j_gene,abundance,d_gene,v_gene,len,CDR3nt,CDR3aa
TRBJ1-1,.,.,TRBV5-1,16,TGCGCCAGCAGCTTGGGCAGGGACAACTTGAACACTGAAGCTTTCTTT,CASSLGRDNLNTEAFF
TRBJ2-3,.,.,TRBV6-4,14,TGTGTCCGAGGGTGTGAGAGCCCCACAGATACGCAGTATTTT,CVRGCESPTDTQYF
TRBJ1-5,.,.,TRBV7-9,16,TGTGCCAGCAGCCTCACCAGGGGCGACGGCAATCAGCCCCAGCATTTT,CASSLTRGDGNQPQHF
TRBJ2-7,few,TRBD1,TRBV6-6,14,TGTGCCAGCAGGGCGGGACAGGGGATCGACGAGCAGTACTTC,CASRAGQGIDEQYF
TRBJ1-4,.,.,TRBV2,15,TGTGCCAGCAGTGAAATTCGTGGGGCAGGGGAAAAACTGTTTTTT,CASSEIRGAGEKLFF
TRBJ2-5,.,TRBD2,TRBV2,12,TGTGCCACTCTAGCGGTACAAGAGACCCAGTACTTC,CATLAVQETQYF
TRBJ2-3,.,TRBD2,TRBV6-1,13,TGTGCCAGCCTACTAGCGAGCCCAGATACGCAGTATTTT,CASLLASPDTQYF
TRBJ2-2,.,.,TRBV27,14,TGTGCCAGCAGTTTTCGCGAGAACACCGGGGAGCTGTTTTTT,CASSFRENTGELFF
TRBJ2-1,once,.,TRBV28,15,TGTGCCAGCAGCCCCGGACAGACCTCCTACAATGAGCAGTTCTTC,CASSPGQTSYNEQFF
TRBJ2-1,.,TRBD2,TRBV7-9,15,TGTGCCAGCAGCCGGACTAGCGGAAGCTACAATGAGCAGTTCTTC,CASSRTSGSYNEQFF
TRBJ2-7,.,TRBD1,TRBV2,18,TGTGCCAGCCAGAGGGGGAACCCTGGACAGGGACTTAACTACGAGCAGTACTTC,CASQRGNPGQGLNYEQYF